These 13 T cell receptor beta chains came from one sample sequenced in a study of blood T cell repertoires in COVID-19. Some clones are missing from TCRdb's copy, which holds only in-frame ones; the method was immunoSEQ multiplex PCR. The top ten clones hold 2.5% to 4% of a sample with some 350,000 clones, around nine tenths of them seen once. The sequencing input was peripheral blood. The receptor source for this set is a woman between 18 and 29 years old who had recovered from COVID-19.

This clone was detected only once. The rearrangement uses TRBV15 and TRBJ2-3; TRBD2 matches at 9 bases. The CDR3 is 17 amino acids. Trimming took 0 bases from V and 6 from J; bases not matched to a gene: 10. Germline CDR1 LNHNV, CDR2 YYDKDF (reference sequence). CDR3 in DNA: TGTGCCACCAGCAGAGATGTGGTAGCGGGAGTGCGGGATACGCAGTATTTT. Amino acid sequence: CATSRDVVAGVRDTQYF.

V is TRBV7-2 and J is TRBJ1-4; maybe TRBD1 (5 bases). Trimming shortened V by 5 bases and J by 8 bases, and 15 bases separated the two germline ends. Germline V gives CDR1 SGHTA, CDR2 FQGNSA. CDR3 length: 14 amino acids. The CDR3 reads CASSLKGFGEKLFF. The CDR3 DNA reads TGTGCCAGCAGCCTAAAGGGGTTCGGGGAAAAACTGTTTTTT.

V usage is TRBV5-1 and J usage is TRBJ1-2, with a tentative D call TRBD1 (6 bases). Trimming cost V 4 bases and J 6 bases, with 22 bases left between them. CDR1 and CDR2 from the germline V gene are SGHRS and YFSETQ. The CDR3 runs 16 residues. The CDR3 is CASSQGQTGWKDGYTF. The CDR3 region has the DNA TGCGCCAGCAGCCAGGGCCAGACAGGTTGGAAGGATGGCTACACCTTC.

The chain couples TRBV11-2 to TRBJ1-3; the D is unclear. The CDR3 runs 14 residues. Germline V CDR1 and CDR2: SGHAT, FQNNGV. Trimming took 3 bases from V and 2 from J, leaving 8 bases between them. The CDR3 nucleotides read TGTGCCAGCAGCTTTTCAGGTCCTGGAAACACCATATATTTT. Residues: CASSFSGPGNTIYF.

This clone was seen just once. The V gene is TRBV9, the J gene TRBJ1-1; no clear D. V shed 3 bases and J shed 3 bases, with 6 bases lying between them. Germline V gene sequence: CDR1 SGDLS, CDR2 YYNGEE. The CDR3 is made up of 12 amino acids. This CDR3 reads CASSGEYTEAFF. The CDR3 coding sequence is TGTGCCAGCAGCGGAGAGTACACTGAAGCTTTCTTT.

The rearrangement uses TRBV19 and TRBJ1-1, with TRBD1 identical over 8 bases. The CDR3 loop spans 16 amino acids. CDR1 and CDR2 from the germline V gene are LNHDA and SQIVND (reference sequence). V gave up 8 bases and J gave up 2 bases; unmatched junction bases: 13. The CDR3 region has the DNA TGTGCCAGTGGAGTTTTAGTAGGGACAGGTAACACTGAAGCTTTCTTT. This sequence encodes CASGVLVGTGNTEAFF.

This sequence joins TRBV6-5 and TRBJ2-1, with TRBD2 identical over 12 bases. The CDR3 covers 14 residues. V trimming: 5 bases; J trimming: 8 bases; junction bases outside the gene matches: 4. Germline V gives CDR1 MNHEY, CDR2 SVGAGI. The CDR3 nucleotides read TGTGCCAGCAGTAGACTAGCGGGAGTACATGAGCAGTTCTTC. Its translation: CASSRLAGVHEQFF.

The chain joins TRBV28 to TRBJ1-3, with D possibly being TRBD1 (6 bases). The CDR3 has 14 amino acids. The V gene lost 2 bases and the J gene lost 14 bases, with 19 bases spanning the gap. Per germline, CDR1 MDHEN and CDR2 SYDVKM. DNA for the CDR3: TGTGCCAGCAGTTTAAGGGACAAAAGGGTCTTCGTATATTTT. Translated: CASSLRDKRVFVYF.

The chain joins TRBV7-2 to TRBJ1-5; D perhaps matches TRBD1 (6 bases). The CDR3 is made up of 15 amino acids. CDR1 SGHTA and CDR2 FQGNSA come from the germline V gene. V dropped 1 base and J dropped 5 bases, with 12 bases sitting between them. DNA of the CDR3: TGTGCCAGCAGCTTAGGGAACAGGGTTGATCAGCCCCAGCATTTT. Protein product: CASSLGNRVDQPQHF.

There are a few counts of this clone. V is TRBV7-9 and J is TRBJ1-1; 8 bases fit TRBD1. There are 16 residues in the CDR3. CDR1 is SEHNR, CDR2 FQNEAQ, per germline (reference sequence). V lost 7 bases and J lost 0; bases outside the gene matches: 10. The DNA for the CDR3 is TGTGCCAGCACCCTACAGGGGGTCTCGGTGAACACTGAAGCTTTCTTT. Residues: CASTLQGVSVNTEAFF.

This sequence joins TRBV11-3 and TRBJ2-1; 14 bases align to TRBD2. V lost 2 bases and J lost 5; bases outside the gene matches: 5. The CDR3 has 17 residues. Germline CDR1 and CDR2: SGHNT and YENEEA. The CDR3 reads CASSLPGLAGVNNEQFF. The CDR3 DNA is TGTGCCAGCAGCTTACCGGGACTAGCGGGAGTAAACAATGAGCAGTTCTTC.

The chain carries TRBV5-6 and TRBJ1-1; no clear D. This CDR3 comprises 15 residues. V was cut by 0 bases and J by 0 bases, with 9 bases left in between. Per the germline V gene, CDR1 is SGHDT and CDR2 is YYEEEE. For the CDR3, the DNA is TGTGCCAGCAGCTTGGGCAGGTCCATGAACACTGAAGCTTTCTTT. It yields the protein CASSLGRSMNTEAFF.

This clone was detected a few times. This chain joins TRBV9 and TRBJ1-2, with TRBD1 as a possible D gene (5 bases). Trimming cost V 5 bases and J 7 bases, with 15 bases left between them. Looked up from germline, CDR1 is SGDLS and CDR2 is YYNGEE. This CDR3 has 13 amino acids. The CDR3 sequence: CASRVGTGGGYTF. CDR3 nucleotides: TGTGCCAGCAGGGTGGGGACTGGGGGTGGCTACACCTTC. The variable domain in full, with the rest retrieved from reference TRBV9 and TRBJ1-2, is DSGVTQTPKHLITATGQRVTLRCSPRSGDLSVYWYQQSLDQGLQFLIQYYNGEERAKGNILERFSAQQFPDLHSELNLSSLELGDSALYFCASRVGTGGGYTFGSGTRLTVV.